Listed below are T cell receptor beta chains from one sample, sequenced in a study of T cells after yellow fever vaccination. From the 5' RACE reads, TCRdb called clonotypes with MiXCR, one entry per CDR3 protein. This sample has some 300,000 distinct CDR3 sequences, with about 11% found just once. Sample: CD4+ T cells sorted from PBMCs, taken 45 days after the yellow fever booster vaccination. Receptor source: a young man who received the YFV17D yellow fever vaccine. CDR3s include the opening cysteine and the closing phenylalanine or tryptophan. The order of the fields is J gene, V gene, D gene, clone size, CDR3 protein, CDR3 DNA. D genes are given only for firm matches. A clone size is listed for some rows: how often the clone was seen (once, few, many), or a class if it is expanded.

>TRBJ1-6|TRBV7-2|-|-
CASSLLEGPLHF
TGTGCCAGCAGCTTATTAGAGGGACCCCTCCACTTT
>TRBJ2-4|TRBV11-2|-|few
CASRGVGKNIQYF
TGTGCCAGCAGGGGGGTAGGCAAAAACATTCAGTACTTC
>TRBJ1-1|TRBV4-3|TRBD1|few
CASSQGDRGGNTEAFF
TGCGCCAGCAGCCAAGGGGACAGGGGAGGGAACACTGAAGCTTTCTTT
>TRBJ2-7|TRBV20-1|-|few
CSARRREYEQYF
TGCAGTGCCCGACGTCGGGAATACGAGCAGTACTTC
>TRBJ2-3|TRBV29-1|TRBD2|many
CSVELAGKADTQYF
TGCAGCGTTGAACTAGCGGGGAAAGCAGATACGCAGTATTTT
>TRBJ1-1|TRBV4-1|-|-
CASSQRGGTSRAFF
TGCGCCAGCAGCCAGCGGGGAGGTACCTCGAGAGCTTTCTTT
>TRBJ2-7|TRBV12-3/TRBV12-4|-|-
CASSFRGAKNEQYF
TGTGCCAGCAGCTTCAGGGGGGCAAAAAACGAGCAGTACTTC
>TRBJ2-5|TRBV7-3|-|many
CASSLRARETQYF
TGTGCCAGCAGCTTACGCGCGCGAGAGACCCAGTACTTC
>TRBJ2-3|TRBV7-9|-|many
CASSASLAWTDTQYF
TGTGCCAGCAGCGCCTCCTTAGCCTGGACAGATACGCAGTATTTT
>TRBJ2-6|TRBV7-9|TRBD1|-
CASSPEAGGFGANVLTF
TGTGCCAGCAGCCCCGAGGCAGGGGGCTTTGGGGCCAACGTCCTGACTTTC
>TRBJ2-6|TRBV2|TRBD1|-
CAGGQGATGANVLTF
TGTGCCGGCGGACAGGGGGCCACTGGGGCCAACGTCCTGACTTTC
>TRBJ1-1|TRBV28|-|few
CASYTQGFYTEAFF
TGTGCCAGCTACACCCAGGGGTTTTACACTGAAGCTTTCTTT
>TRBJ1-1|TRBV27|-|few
CASLKDSYSTEAFF
TGTGCCAGCCTGAAGGACAGCTATTCCACTGAAGCTTTCTTT
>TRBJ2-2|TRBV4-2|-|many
CASSQGSWELFF
TGTGCCAGCAGCCAAGGCTCCTGGGAGCTGTTTTTT
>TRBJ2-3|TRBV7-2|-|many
CASSPRRTDTQYF
TGTGCCAGCAGCCCTCGTCGCACAGATACGCAGTATTTT
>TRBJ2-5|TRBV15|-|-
CATSRDPTTAGETQYF
TGTGCCACCAGCAGAGATCCTACCACGGCCGGGGAGACCCAGTACTTC
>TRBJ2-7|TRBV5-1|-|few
CASSLDDEQYF
TGCGCCAGCAGCTTGGACGACGAGCAGTACTTC
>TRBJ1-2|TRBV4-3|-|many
CASSPSDTRYGYTF
TGCGCCAGCAGCCCCTCAGATACCCGCTATGGCTACACCTTC
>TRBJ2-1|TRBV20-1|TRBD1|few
CSAPLGTGGRNEQFF
TGCAGTGCACCCCTCGGGACAGGGGGACGCAATGAGCAGTTCTTC
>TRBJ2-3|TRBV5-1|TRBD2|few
CASGSGGPTDTQYF
TGCGCCAGCGGGAGCGGGGGGCCCACAGATACGCAGTATTTT
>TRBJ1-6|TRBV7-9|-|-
CASRGARGSPLHF
TGTGCCAGCCGGGGGGCGCGGGGTTCACCCCTCCACTTT
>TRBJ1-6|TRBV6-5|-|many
CASSSEYRLPPLHF
TGTGCCAGCAGCTCCGAGTACCGGCTACCGCCCCTCCACTTT
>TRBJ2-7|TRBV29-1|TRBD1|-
CSVTGTGNYEQYF
TGCAGCGTTACCGGGACAGGAAACTACGAGCAGTACTTC
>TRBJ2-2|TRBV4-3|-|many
CASSQAAARIGELFF
TGCGCCAGCAGCCAAGCCGCAGCTAGAATCGGGGAGCTGTTTTTT
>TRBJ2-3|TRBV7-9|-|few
CASSWLETDTQYF
TGTGCCAGCAGTTGGCTAGAAACAGATACGCAGTATTTT
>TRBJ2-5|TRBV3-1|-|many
CASSQGVGETQYF
TGTGCCAGCAGCCAAGGGGTTGGAGAGACCCAGTACTTC
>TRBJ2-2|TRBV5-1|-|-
CASSLLVMGAGELFF
TGCGCCAGCAGCTTGCTAGTAATGGGGGCCGGGGAGCTGTTTTTT
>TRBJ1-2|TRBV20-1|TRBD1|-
CSASPPVGQGYYGYTF
TGCAGTGCTAGTCCCCCCGTAGGACAGGGGTACTATGGCTACACCTTC
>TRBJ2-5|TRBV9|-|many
CASSVTGTQETQYF
TGTGCCAGCAGCGTAACCGGGACGCAAGAGACCCAGTACTTC
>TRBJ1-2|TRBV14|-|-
CASSQYAYGYTF
TGTGCCAGCAGCCAATATGCGTATGGCTACACCTTC
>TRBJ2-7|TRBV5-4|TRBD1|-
CATTGDLYEQYF
TGTGCCACTACAGGGGACCTTTACGAGCAGTACTTC
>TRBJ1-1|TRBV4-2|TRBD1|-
CASSQAGGITPEAFF
TGTGCCAGCAGCCAAGCAGGGGGAATAACTCCTGAAGCTTTCTTT
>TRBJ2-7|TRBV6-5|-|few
CASSSRLKQYF
TGTGCCAGCAGTTCTAGACTTAAGCAGTACTTC
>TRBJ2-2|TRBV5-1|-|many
CASSLIESLPGGELFF
TGCGCCAGCAGCTTAATCGAGAGCCTACCGGGAGGGGAGCTGTTTTTT
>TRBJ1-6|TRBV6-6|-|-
CASSYGVGRSPLHF
TGTGCCAGCAGTTACGGGGTTGGGAGGTCACCCCTCCACTTT
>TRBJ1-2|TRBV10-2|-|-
CASSEGKGLYGYTF
TGCGCCAGCAGTGAGGGGAAGGGGCTATATGGCTACACCTTC
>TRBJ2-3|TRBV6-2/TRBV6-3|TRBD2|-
CASSYSAGLAGASTDTQYF
TGTGCCAGCAGTTACTCCGCGGGACTAGCGGGGGCTAGCACAGATACGCAGTATTTT
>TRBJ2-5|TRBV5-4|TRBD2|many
CASSLAGGFETQYF
TGTGCCAGCAGTTTAGCGGGGGGGTTTGAGACCCAGTACTTC
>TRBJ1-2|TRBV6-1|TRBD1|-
CASSETGDGGYTF
TGTGCCAGCAGCGAGACAGGGGATGGAGGCTACACCTTC
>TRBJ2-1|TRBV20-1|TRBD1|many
CSARGLGQGSADEQFF
TGCAGTGCTAGAGGTCTAGGACAGGGAAGCGCCGATGAGCAGTTCTTC
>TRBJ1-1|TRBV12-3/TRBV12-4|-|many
CASSFPGETEAFF
TGTGCCAGCAGTTTCCCCGGGGAGACTGAAGCTTTCTTT
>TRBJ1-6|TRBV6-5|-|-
CASNTGAGDSPLHF
TGTGCCAGCAATACTGGGGCGGGGGATTCACCCCTCCACTTT
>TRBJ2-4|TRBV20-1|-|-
CSAKRNIQYF
TGCAGTGCTAAAAGAAACATTCAGTACTTC
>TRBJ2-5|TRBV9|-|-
CASSPTTGPVQETQYF
TGTGCCAGCAGCCCGACAACAGGGCCTGTTCAAGAGACCCAGTACTTC
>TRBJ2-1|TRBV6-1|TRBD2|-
CASAPLAGGPVEQFF
TGTGCCAGCGCCCCTCTAGCGGGGGGGCCGGTTGAGCAGTTCTTC
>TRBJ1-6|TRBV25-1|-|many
CASSESGLYNSPLHF
TGTGCCAGCAGTGAATCTGGACTCTATAATTCACCCCTCCACTTT
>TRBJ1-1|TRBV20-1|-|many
CSELGPNTEAFF
TGCAGTGAGTTAGGTCCGAACACTGAAGCTTTCTTT
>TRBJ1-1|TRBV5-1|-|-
CASSLGDPYTEAFF
TGCGCCAGCAGCTTGGGGGACCCATACACTGAAGCTTTCTTT
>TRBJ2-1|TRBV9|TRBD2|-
CASTLSGGVHNEQFF
TGTGCCAGCACCCTATCGGGAGGGGTCCACAATGAGCAGTTCTTC
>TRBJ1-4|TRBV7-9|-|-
CASSFSGLTVITNEKLFF
TGTGCCAGCAGCTTCTCGGGCCTGACGGTGATAACTAATGAAAAACTGTTTTTT
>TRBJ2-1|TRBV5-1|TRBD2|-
CASSAGLAYEQFF
TGCGCCAGCAGCGCGGGACTAGCCTATGAGCAGTTCTTC
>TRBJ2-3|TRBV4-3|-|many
CASSQLGVGTSTDTQYF
TGCGCCAGCAGCCAGCTGGGGGTCGGGACTAGCACAGATACGCAGTATTTT
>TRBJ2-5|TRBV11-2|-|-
CASGHGSTQYF
TGTGCCAGCGGCCACGGAAGTACCCAGTACTTC
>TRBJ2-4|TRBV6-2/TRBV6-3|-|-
CASRGVGSGIQYF
TGTGCCAGCAGAGGGGTAGGGTCGGGCATTCAGTACTTC